A single sample is the source of the 31 T cell receptor beta chains below, sequenced in a study of shared clonotypes between healthy human individuals. The protocol was immunoSEQ multiplex PCR, while the TCRdb copy is restricted to in-frame clones and leaves out a portion. Among roughly 850,000 clones listed, around 96% were seen once. The naive CD8 subset, CD45RO-negative cells positively selected for CCR7, excluded terminally differentiated effector memory CD45RA+ cells. Material for sequencing was naive CD8+ T cells sorted from blood. All receptors derive from a young man in good health.

V is TRBV29-1 and J is TRBJ2-7; a possible D gene is TRBD2 (6 bases). The germline CDR1 and CDR2 sequences are SQVTM and ANQGSEA. This CDR3 is built from 12 residues. V lost 6 bases to trimming and J lost 3 bases, with 12 bases between them. CDR3 sequence reads: CSVRPGGYEQYF. DNA of the CDR3: TGCAGCGTCCGCCCCGGGGGCTACGAGCAGTACTTC.

This chain connects TRBV5-1 to TRBJ2-3, with 9 bases that match TRBD1. V gave up 0 bases and J gave up 3 bases; unmatched junction bases: 2. This CDR3 is 15 amino acids long. CDR1 and CDR2 (germline): SGHRS, YFSETQ. CDR3 in amino acids: CASSLGQGVTDTQYF. CDR3 nucleotides: TGCGCCAGCAGCTTGGGACAGGGGGTTACAGATACGCAGTATTTT.

The chain joins TRBV5-6 to TRBJ2-7, with D perhaps TRBD1 (5 bases). CDR1 is SGHDT, CDR2 YYEEEE, per germline. CDR3 length: 15 residues. Trimming took 2 bases from V and 2 from J, leaving 14 bases between them. CDR3: CASSFGQGIPYEQYF. The CDR3 region has the DNA TGTGCCAGCAGCTTCGGTCAGGGAATTCCCTACGAGCAGTACTTC.

The chain is built from TRBV6-6 and TRBJ2-1; D gene unclear. Germline CDR1 and CDR2: MNHNY and SVGAGI (reference sequence). This CDR3 is built from 13 residues. Trimming cost V 2 bases and J 9 bases, with 11 bases left between them. CDR3 nucleotides: TGTGCCAGCAGTTACGGAATGTCGGCTGAGCAGTTCTTC. This translates into CASSYGMSAEQFF.

The table lists this clone with a few counts. One junction end disagrees with the germline gene, perhaps due to a read error. This chain connects TRBV7-7 to TRBJ2-7, with D unclear. CDR3 length: 14 amino acids. The germline gives CDR1 SSHAT, CDR2 FNYEAQ (reference sequence). The CDR3 coding sequence is TGTGCTAGCAGCTTAACAGAGTGGGGCTACGAGCAGTACTTC. Its protein is CASSLTEWGYEQYF.

The chain carries TRBV7-9 and TRBJ2-7; the match to TRBD1 covers 11 bases. The CDR3 length is 15 residues. Looked up from germline, CDR1 is SEHNR and CDR2 is FQNEAQ (reference sequence). The V segment lost 4 bases and the J segment 5 bases; nucleotides outside the gene matches: 7. The CDR3 nucleotides are TGTGCCAGCAGCTCGACCGGGACAGGGGGACACGAGCAGTACTTC. Its translation is CASSSTGTGGHEQYF.

J is TRBJ1-2 and V is TRBV10-2; no definite D call. This CDR3 region has 15 residues. Trimming took off 5 bases at V and 4 bases at J, with 17 bases between the two ends. Germline CDR1 WSHSY, CDR2 SAAADI. The CDR3 region is CASSTTEIGSYGYTF. The CDR3 nucleotides are TGCGCCAGCAGTACAACAGAAATTGGCTCCTATGGCTACACCTTC.

In its sample, this clone was seen once. The CDR3, as DNA: TGTGCCAGCAGCTTAGGACTAGCGGGAGGGCCTAGGAGCTACGAGCAGTACTTC. Protein sequence: CASSLGLAGGPRSYEQYF. The chain links TRBV5-4 to TRBJ2-7; 15 nucleotides line up with TRBD2. After removal of 2 bases from V and 3 bases from J, the junction contained 9 bases not matched to a gene. Germline V lookup: CDR1 SGHNT, CDR2 YYREEE (reference sequence). The CDR3 is made up of 18 amino acids.

The rearrangement links TRBV21-1 to TRBJ2-5; the table names TRBD1, a call not compared with the DNA. TRBV21-1 is designated a pseudogene. There are 16 residues in the CDR3. Here the CDR3 DNA reads TGTGCCAGCAGCAAAGAGGGGACAGTCGTCCAAGAGACCCAGTACTTC. Its translation is CASSKEGTVVQETQYF.

The gene calls are TRBV27 and TRBJ2-5, with D hard to call. Germline-derived CDR1 and CDR2 are MNHEY and SMNVEV (reference sequence). The CDR3 loop spans 13 amino acids. The V end was cut by 3 bases, the J end by 3 bases, with 8 bases between. For the CDR3, the DNA is TGTGCCAGCAGTTTCAGCAACGAAGAGACCCAGTACTTC. Its translation is CASSFSNEETQYF.

The chain links TRBV7-9 to TRBJ2-7, with unresolved D. Germline CDR1 and CDR2: SEHNR and FQNEAQ (reference sequence). The CDR3 loop spans 12 amino acids. Trimming shortened V by 4 bases and J by 7 bases, and 11 bases separated the two germline ends. The CDR3 DNA sequence: TGTGCCAGCAGCTCCACGATCTTGGAGCAGTACTTC. It specifies CASSSTILEQYF.

Comment on this clone: One junction end disagrees with the germline gene, perhaps due to a read error. The chain carries TRBV5-5 and TRBJ2-7; 9 positions match TRBD1. Per germline, CDR1 SGHKS and CDR2 YYEKEE (reference sequence). The CDR3 covers 14 residues. CDR3 protein: CASSRDRANYEQYF. DNA of the CDR3: TGCGCCAGCAGCCGGGACAGGGCGAACTACGAGCAGTACTTC.

The chain joins TRBV7-9 to TRBJ2-3; TRBD2 is a possible D gene (5 bases). This CDR3 is built from 15 residues. The ends were cut back, 3 bases at V and 4 bases at J, with 14 bases in the middle. The V gene's germline CDR1 is SEHNR and CDR2 FQNEAQ (reference sequence). This chain's CDR3 is CASSFSKLVADTQYF. Here the CDR3 DNA reads TGTGCCAGCAGCTTCTCTAAACTAGTTGCAGATACGCAGTATTTT.

The J gene is TRBJ2-1, the V gene TRBV27; D is unclear. The CDR3 loop spans 13 amino acids. With 2 bases removed from V and 7 bases from J, the gap between germline ends came to 9 bases. Germline V lookup: CDR1 MNHEY, CDR2 SMNVEV (reference sequence). The CDR3 here is CASSLTQWNEQFF. The CDR3 DNA reads as TGTGCCAGCAGTTTAACCCAATGGAATGAGCAGTTCTTC.

V is TRBV7-8 and J is TRBJ2-7; D is perhaps TRBD2 (7 bases). This CDR3 has 21 residues. Germline CDR1 SGHVS, CDR2 FQNEAQ. The V and J ends lost 4 bases and 2 bases respectively, with 33 bases between them. CDR3 coding DNA: TGTGCCAGCAGCTCCCCAAAGGGGGGGTTCTCAGCGGGTTTTCTGGCCTACGAGCAGTACTTC. It is translated as CASSSPKGGFSAGFLAYEQYF.

The chain couples TRBV10-1 to TRBJ2-3; D remains unclear. Germline CDR1 WNHNN, CDR2 SYGVQD (reference sequence). Trimming removed 5 bases at V and 3 bases at J, with 12 bases between. The CDR3 spans 14 residues. CDR3 sequence: CASSSDSRTDTQYF. The CDR3 nucleotides read TGCGCCAGCAGTTCCGACTCGAGGACAGATACGCAGTATTTT.

The V gene is TRBV23-1, the J gene TRBJ2-7, with D possibly TRBD1 on 5 matching bases. TRBV23-1 is an ORF for which the function is uncertain. V lost 7 bases to trimming and J lost 6 bases, with 22 bases between them. This CDR3 is built from 15 residues. The CDR3: CASIRAAHSNPEQYF. CDR3 in DNA: TGCGCCAGCATCAGGGCGGCCCACTCGAATCCCGAGCAGTACTTC.

As DNA, the CDR3 is TGTGCCAGCAGCTGGGGCCGCTACGAGCAGTACTTC. Its protein product is CASSWGRYEQYF. The chain uses TRBV9 and TRBJ2-7; maybe TRBD1 (5 bases). CDR1 is SGDLS, CDR2 YYNGEE, per germline. Trimming stripped 4 bases from V and 3 bases from J, with 8 bases between. The CDR3 runs to 12 residues.

This rearrangement joins TRBV27 to TRBJ1-5; D remains unclear. The CDR3 sequence is 14 residues long. Germline assignment: CDR1 MNHEY and CDR2 SMNVEV (reference sequence). V shed 2 bases and J shed 8 bases, with 13 bases lying between them. CDR3 sequence: CASSLMTGRKPQHF. CDR3 nucleotide sequence: TGTGCCAGCAGTTTAATGACCGGAAGGAAGCCCCAGCATTTT.

The chain links TRBV19 to TRBJ2-7; D unclear. CDR1 and CDR2 from the germline V gene are LNHDA and SQIVND (reference sequence). V lost 3 bases and J lost 2, with 11 bases in between. The CDR3 length is 14 residues. The CDR3, as DNA: TGTGCCAGTAGTATCGCGCCGGAAGCCTACGAGCAGTACTTC. Amino acid sequence: CASSIAPEAYEQYF.

The rearrangement uses TRBV7-8 and TRBJ2-1; TRBD2 is a possible D gene (6 bases). The CDR3 runs to 15 residues. Between the trimmed V and J ends, which lost 4 bases and 8 bases, there was a span of 18 bases. CDR1 is SGHVS and CDR2 is FQNEAQ in the germline V gene. CDR3 DNA sequence: TGTGCCAGCAGCTCCCTGGAGGGCAAAGGCCATGAGCAGTTCTTC. Translating it yields CASSSLEGKGHEQFF.

The rearrangement uses TRBV30 and TRBJ2-5; D not certain. Germline V gene data show CDR1 as GTSNPN and CDR2 as SVGIG (reference sequence). V was cut by 2 bases and J by 1 base, with 5 bases left in between. The CDR3 has 12 residues. The CDR3 sequence: CAWSTLQETQYF. CDR3 nucleotides: TGTGCCTGGAGTACTCTCCAAGAGACCCAGTACTTC.

The genes are TRBV2 and TRBJ2-1, with 11 bases that match TRBD2. V lost 4 bases, J lost 8 bases, and 22 bases stayed unmatched. This CDR3 has 20 residues. From germline, CDR1 is SNHLY and CDR2 FYNNEI. CDR3 region: CASSVPLGGTSGDFSDEQFF. The CDR3 region has the DNA TGTGCCAGCAGTGTCCCTTTGGGGGGGACTAGCGGCGACTTCTCCGATGAGCAGTTCTTC.

The chain is built from TRBV7-8 and TRBJ2-1; no firm D call. The ends were cut back, 3 bases at V and 7 bases at J, with 13 bases in the middle. Germline assignment: CDR1 SGHVS and CDR2 FQNEAQ. The CDR3 extends over 14 amino acids. Here the CDR3 reads CASSFRSRLNEQFF. CDR3 nucleotide sequence: TGTGCCAGCAGCTTCCGGTCTAGGTTGAATGAGCAGTTCTTC.

Points on this clone: The same CDR3 can be traced to other DNA sequences in this sample. V gene TRBV20-1 combines with J gene TRBJ2-3, with unresolved D. Deletions cut 2 bases from V and 5 bases from J, with 5 bases between. The CDR3 loop spans 11 amino acids. Germline CDR1 is DFQATT and CDR2 is SNEGSKA (reference sequence). The CDR3 nucleotides are TGCAGTGCTAGACTTGGAGATACGCAGTATTTT. It is translated as CSARLGDTQYF.

As concerns this clone: A read error may produce the germline difference seen at one junction end. The chain is built from TRBV18 and TRBJ2-2; the match to TRBD2 covers 11 bases. CDR3 length: 16 residues. Germline V CDR1 and CDR2: KGHSH, LQKENI. The CDR3 loop is CASSPPGLAVTGELFF. DNA of the CDR3: TGTGCCAGCTCTCCACCGGGACTAGCGGTCACCGGGGAGCTGTTTTTT.

The J gene is TRBJ1-2, the V gene TRBV27, with a possible D match to TRBD1 (6 bases). This CDR3 region has 13 residues. The V gene's germline CDR1 is MNHEY and CDR2 SMNVEV (reference sequence). The V and J ends lost 3 bases and 7 bases respectively, with 12 bases between them. CDR3 nucleotides: TGTGCCAGCAGTTTTCAGGGGCCGGTTGGCTACACCTTC. Translation gives CASSFQGPVGYTF.

This clone was seen once. This rearrangement joins TRBV9 to TRBJ2-1; D is possibly TRBD1 or TRBD2 (5 bases each). Per the germline V gene, CDR1 is SGDLS and CDR2 is YYNGEE. The CDR3 is 17 residues long. V lost 2 bases and J lost 5, with 20 bases in between. Written as DNA, the CDR3 is TGTGCCAGCAGCGTGCTGATGGGGGTAGTTGGTGACAATGAGCAGTTCTTC. Its translation: CASSVLMGVVGDNEQFF.

The genes are TRBV4-3 and TRBJ1-4; 9 bases match TRBD1. CDR3 size: 15 residues. The junction had 4 bases not matched to a gene; V was cut back by 2 bases and J by 6 bases. Germline CDR1 and CDR2: LGHNA and YSLEER. The CDR3 spells CASSQTGTGYEKLFF. DNA for the CDR3: TGCGCCAGCAGCCAAACCGGGACAGGGTATGAAAAACTGTTTTTT.

This chain connects TRBV14 to TRBJ1-2; D unresolved. Trimming stripped 4 bases from V and 1 base from J, with 13 bases between. Germline CDR1 is SGHDN and CDR2 is FVKESK. The CDR3 runs to 15 residues. For the CDR3, the DNA is TGTGCCAGCAGCCCGTTGGTGGGAGTTAACTATGGCTACACCTTC. Translated: CASSPLVGVNYGYTF.

Of note for this clone: The sample carries other DNA sequences with the same CDR3. The rearrangement links TRBV11-2 to TRBJ2-7; unclear D gene. With 1 base removed from V and 2 bases from J, the gap between germline ends came to 9 bases. The CDR3 sequence is 14 residues long. The germline V gene has CDR1 SGHAT and CDR2 FQNNGV. CDR3 loop: CASSLVGSAYEQYF. CDR3 sequence (DNA): TGTGCCAGCAGCTTAGTTGGCAGCGCCTACGAGCAGTACTTC.